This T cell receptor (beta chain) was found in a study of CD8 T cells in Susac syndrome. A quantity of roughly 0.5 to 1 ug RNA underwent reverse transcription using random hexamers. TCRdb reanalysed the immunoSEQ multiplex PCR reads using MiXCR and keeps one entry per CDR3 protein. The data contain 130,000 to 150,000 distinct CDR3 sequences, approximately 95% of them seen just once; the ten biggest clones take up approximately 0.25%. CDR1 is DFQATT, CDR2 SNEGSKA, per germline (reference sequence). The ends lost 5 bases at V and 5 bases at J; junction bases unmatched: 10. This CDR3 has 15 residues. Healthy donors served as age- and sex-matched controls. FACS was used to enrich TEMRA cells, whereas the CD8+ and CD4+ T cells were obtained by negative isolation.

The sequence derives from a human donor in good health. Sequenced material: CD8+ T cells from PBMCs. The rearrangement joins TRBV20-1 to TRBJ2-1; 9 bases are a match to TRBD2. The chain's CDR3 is CSAPGQRGVNNEQFF. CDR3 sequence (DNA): TGCAGTGCTCCGGGACAGCGGGGGGTAAACAATGAGCAGTTCTTC.